One T cell receptor beta chain is described in this entry. The entry originates in a study of blood T cell repertoires in COVID-19. Sequencing used immunoSEQ multiplex PCR; TCRdb keeps in-frame clones, though not all of them. The sample lists about 280,000 clones, 87% occurring once. Individuals drawn from about 26 US areas were about 18 to 89 years old. Two consecutive negative NP/OP PCR tests, clearance, or resolved symptoms defined Cohort 3 recovery. Sequenced material: PBMCs or T cells enriched from blood (not recorded which). The sequence came from a woman aged 40 to 49 who had recovered from COVID-19.

The DNA for the CDR3 is TGCGCCAGCAGCCCAAACGCCGGTGGCAATCAGCCCCAGCATTTT. Translating it yields CASSPNAGGNQPQHF. The rearrangement links TRBV4-3 to TRBJ1-5; no firm D call. The CDR3 totals 15 residues. CDR1 and CDR2 (germline): LGHNA, YSLEER. V was trimmed by 4 bases and J by 2 bases, leaving 12 bases between them.